These 21 T cell receptor beta chains share one sample of origin, sequenced in a study of blood T cell repertoires in COVID-19. The method was immunoSEQ multiplex PCR; TCRdb's version includes in-frame clones alone and lacks a portion of them. Of fewer than 350,000 clones listed, 70% to 90% are singletons. Sequenced input: PBMCs or T cells enriched from blood (not recorded which). The source of these receptors is a woman aged 25 to 39 who had recovered from COVID-19.

This clone was counted a single time. This rearrangement joins TRBV10-3 to TRBJ2-3, with a tentative D call TRBD2 (5 bases). The CDR3 extends over 15 amino acids. Germline assignment: CDR1 ENHRY and CDR2 SYGVKD. V was clipped by 2 bases and J by 5 bases, with 14 bases between them. The CDR3 sequence: CAISEGGGRGDTQYF. DNA for the CDR3: TGTGCCATCAGTGAGGGTGGAGGACGAGGAGATACGCAGTATTTT.

This clone was seen only once. The chain recombines TRBV28 with TRBJ2-7; no clear D gene. From germline, CDR1 is MDHEN and CDR2 SYDVKM. The CDR3 spans 16 residues. Deletions cut 1 base from V and 3 bases from J, with 16 bases between. In DNA, the CDR3 is TGTGCCAGCAGTTTATTGTCTGTGGTCAGTGGCTACGAGCAGTACTTC. It specifies CASSLLSVVSGYEQYF.

The V call is TRBV7-3, the J call TRBJ1-3; D is unresolved. CDR1 is SGHTA, CDR2 FQGTGA, per germline. This CDR3 comprises 17 residues. V lost 1 base to trimming and J lost 0 bases, with 13 bases between them. CDR3 protein: CASSLKLRMDSGNTIYF. CDR3 coding DNA: TGTGCCAGCAGCTTAAAACTGAGGATGGACTCTGGAAACACCATATATTTT.

This chain connects TRBV9 to TRBJ2-1; 15 positions match TRBD2. CDR3 length: 18 residues. Germline CDR1 reads SGDLS; CDR2 reads YYNGEE. Unmatched junction bases numbered 8, after V lost 3 bases and J lost 4 bases. Here the CDR3 DNA reads TGTGCCAGCAGCGAAGGACTAGCGGGAGGGGGGAGGTACAATGAGCAGTTCTTC. Translating it yields CASSEGLAGGGRYNEQFF.

V gene TRBV18 combines with J gene TRBJ2-3, with TRBD2 matching over 9 bases. Trimming took 0 bases from V and 0 from J; bases not matched to a gene: 4. CDR1 and CDR2 (germline): KGHSH, LQKENI. The CDR3 extends over 17 amino acids. The CDR3 reads CASSPPVAGDSTDTQYF. Here the CDR3 DNA reads TGTGCCAGCTCACCACCGGTAGCGGGGGACAGCACAGATACGCAGTATTTT. The entire variable domain, with the rest obtained from reference TRBV18 and TRBJ2-3, is as follows: NAGVMQNPRHLVRRRGQEARLRCSPMKGHSHVYWYRQLPEEGLKFMVYLQKENIIDESGMPKERFSAEFPKEGPSILRIQQVVRGDSAAYFCASSPPVAGDSTDTQYFGPGTRLTVL.

The genes are TRBV20-1 and TRBJ2-1; 7 positions agree with TRBD2. The CDR3 totals 14 residues. J gave up 4 bases and V 3 bases, and 6 bases lay outside the gene matches. Germline V gene data show CDR1 as DFQATT and CDR2 as SNEGSKA (reference sequence). As DNA, the CDR3 is TGCAGTGCTAGTGGGCGGGAGCGATACAATGAGCAGTTCTTC. Translating it yields CSASGRERYNEQFF.

The chain joins TRBV9 to TRBJ1-2, with 9 nucleotides matching TRBD1. The trim removed 4 bases at V and 5 bases at J, leaving 27 bases unmatched. The V gene's germline CDR1 is SGDLS and CDR2 YYNGEE. The CDR3 length is 21 residues. The CDR3 nucleotides read TGTGCCAGCAGCCTTCGGGACAGGGCAGCGGTAGGCCCCGGTGCCCCTTATGGCTACACCTTC. Its protein is CASSLRDRAAVGPGAPYGYTF.

The chain combines TRBV10-1 with TRBJ2-1; 7 bases line up with TRBD2. CDR3 length equals 13 residues. The J segment lost 8 bases and the V segment lost 4 bases, leaving 5 bases of the junction unmatched. Germline CDR1 is WNHNN and CDR2 is SYGVQD (reference sequence). Here the CDR3 reads CASSATSIYEQFF. CDR3 DNA sequence: TGCGCCAGCAGTGCGACTAGCATCTATGAGCAGTTCTTC.

This clone occurred once. The rearrangement links TRBV7-2 to TRBJ2-1; no reliable D call. There are 15 residues in the CDR3. The ends were cut back, 4 bases at V and 6 bases at J, with 16 bases in the middle. In germline, CDR1 is SGHTA, CDR2 FQGNSA. This chain's CDR3 is CASSSFATVSNEQFF. The DNA of the CDR3 is TGTGCCAGCAGCTCCTTTGCCACAGTTTCCAATGAGCAGTTCTTC.

The rearrangement joins TRBV5-1 to TRBJ2-7; D remains unclear. The CDR3 sequence is 12 residues long. Germline V gene data show CDR1 as SGHRS and CDR2 as YFSETQ. V was cut by 7 bases and J by 6 bases, with 14 bases left in between. CDR3 protein: CASGELAGEQYF. The CDR3 coding sequence is TGCGCCAGCGGAGAATTAGCCGGCGAGCAGTACTTC.

The chain uses TRBV6-5 and TRBJ2-2, with 7 positions matching TRBD1. V gave up 2 bases and J gave up 3 bases; unmatched junction bases: 6. The CDR3 totals 16 residues. Germline loops: CDR1 MNHEY, CDR2 SVGAGI. In nucleotides, the CDR3 is TGTGCCAGCAGTTACAGACAGGGTCTTTACACCGGGGAGCTGTTTTTT. The encoded protein is CASSYRQGLYTGELFF.

The rearrangement uses TRBV3-1 (or the pseudogene TRBV3-2) and TRBJ1-3; 9 bases align to TRBD1. Germline V gene data show CDR1 as LGHDT and CDR2 as YNNKEL (reference sequence). With 1 base clipped from V and 2 bases from J, the junction kept 3 bases outside the gene matches. CDR3 length: 16 residues. The CDR3 bases are TGTGCCAGCAGCCAAGTTCGACAGGGGGCTGGAAACACCATATATTTT. Translation gives CASSQVRQGAGNTIYF.

The V call is TRBV28, the J call TRBJ2-7; TRBD1 matches at 7 bases. V shed 4 bases and J 3 bases; nucleotides not matched to a gene: 9. The germline CDR1 and CDR2 sequences are MDHEN and SYDVKM. The CDR3 is 15 amino acids. The CDR3 is CASSSTGALHYEQYF. The CDR3 DNA reads TGTGCCAGCAGTTCCACAGGGGCCTTACACTACGAGCAGTACTTC.

This clone was seen more than once but under ten times. The chain uses TRBV9 and TRBJ2-1; TRBD2 aligns across 10 bases. Trimming removed 0 bases from V and 4 bases from J; junction bases left unmatched: 4. CDR1 is SGDLS, CDR2 YYNGEE, per germline. This CDR3 spans 16 amino acids. In nucleotides, the CDR3 is TGTGCCAGCAGCGTAGAGTCTAGCGGGGGTTACAATGAGCAGTTCTTC. Its translation: CASSVESSGGYNEQFF. Variable domain in full (rest from reference TRBV9 and TRBJ2-1): DSGVTQTPKHLITATGQRVTLRCSPRSGDLSVYWYQQSLDQGLQFLIQYYNGEERAKGNILERFSAQQFPDLHSELNLSSLELGDSALYFCASSVESSGGYNEQFFGPGTRLTVL.

The chain recombines TRBV11-3 with TRBJ1-6; 8 bases map to TRBD1. CDR3 length: 16 amino acids. Germline lookup yields CDR1 SGHNT and CDR2 YENEEA. Trimming took 1 base from V and 9 from J; bases not matched to a gene: 8. The CDR3 reads CASSLAATGVASPLHF. The CDR3 nucleotides read TGTGCCAGCAGCTTAGCCGCGACAGGGGTGGCTTCACCCCTCCACTTT.

The chain carries TRBV4-1 and TRBJ2-3, with 9 nucleotides matching TRBD2. CDR1 and CDR2 from the germline V gene are MGHRA and YSYEKL. The CDR3 totals 16 residues. The ends lost 0 bases at V and 6 bases at J; junction bases unmatched: 7. The chain's CDR3 is CASSQEGAGGFDTQYF. CDR3 nucleotide sequence: TGCGCCAGCAGCCAAGAAGGGGCGGGGGGGTTTGATACGCAGTATTTT.

The chain recombines TRBV5-4 with TRBJ2-1; 11 bases fit TRBD2. The J segment lost 10 bases and the V segment lost 6 bases, leaving 12 bases of the junction unmatched. Germline V gene data show CDR1 as SGHNT and CDR2 as YYREEE (reference sequence). CDR3 size: 15 residues. Written as DNA, the CDR3 is TGTGCCAGCAATCCGGGACTAGCGGATTCTCGGGAGCAGTTCTTC. This gives the protein CASNPGLADSREQFF.

The chain carries TRBV6-2 or TRBV6-3 and TRBJ1-6; D is ambiguous. V lost 3 bases and J lost 10, with 22 bases in between. The CDR3 has 17 amino acids. The germline gives CDR1 MNHEY, CDR2 SVGEGT. The CDR3 nucleotides read TGTGCCAGCAGTTATCTAGGATCCTCGGTTGGAATATCACCCCTCCACTTT. Protein sequence: CASSYLGSSVGISPLHF.

This chain joins TRBV5-1 and TRBJ2-7; 8 bases are a match to TRBD1. Per germline, CDR1 SGHRS and CDR2 YFSETQ. Trimming took 3 bases from V and 5 from J; bases not matched to a gene: 7. The CDR3 has 14 amino acids. CDR3 region: CASSSGQGTHEQYF. The CDR3 DNA sequence: TGCGCCAGCAGCTCTGGACAGGGAACCCACGAGCAGTACTTC.

The chain links TRBV2 to TRBJ2-7; TRBD1 agrees at 9 bases. This CDR3 region has 14 residues. Losses at the gene ends were 7 bases for V and 2 bases for J; bases not matched to a gene: 6. Germline V gene lookup returns CDR1 SNHLY and CDR2 FYNNEI. This CDR3 reads CASTSRTGAYEQYF. CDR3 sequence (DNA): TGTGCCAGCACTTCCCGGACAGGGGCCTACGAGCAGTACTTC.

V and J are TRBV10-1 and TRBJ2-3; D possibly corresponds to TRBD2 (6 bases). The CDR3 has 16 amino acids. V was pared by 2 bases and J by 2 bases, with 14 bases between. CDR1 and CDR2 (germline): WNHNN, SYGVQD (reference sequence). This CDR3 reads CASSERRAGNTDTQYF. CDR3 nucleotides: TGCGCCAGCAGTGAGCGGCGGGCGGGGAACACAGATACGCAGTATTTT.